This TCR beta chain comes out of a study of blood T cell repertoires in COVID-19. Study information: COVID-19 samples from acute and convalescent phases originated in the United States, Italy and Spain. PBMCs, B-cell-depleted T cells, or T cells provided the cDNA or gDNA that made up the material.

CDR3 length equals 13 residues. Unmatched junction bases numbered 0, after V lost 2 bases and J lost 5 bases. Germline assignment: CDR1 SGHRS and CDR2 YFSETQ. Authors' methods: Estimation of nucleated cell counts was performed using reference gene primer amplification. The data were produced by immunoSEQ multiplex PCR, yet TCRdb's version contains in-frame clones alone and is incomplete. The DNA gave D and trimming, while V, J and clone size come from that table. The sample includes 90,000 to 120,000 clones, roughly nine tenths seen only once; the top ten take approximately 4.9%. The chain couples TRBV5-1 to TRBJ2-5; TRBD2 matches at 10 bases. Sequencing was performed on peripheral blood. This receptor was identified in a man aged 40-55 years with active or convalescent COVID-19. CDR3 bases: TGCGCCAGCAGCTTACTAGCGGGGGAGACCCAGTACTTC. Its translation: CASSLLAGETQYF.